Listed here are 4 T cell receptor beta chains from one sample, sequenced in a study of cytomegalovirus exposure and HLA in healthy donors. Some clones are missing from TCRdb's copy, which holds only in-frame ones; the method was immunoSEQ multiplex PCR. Seen here are 150,000 to 180,000 clones, about 88% observed once, and the top ten hold around 24%. Sequenced input: PBMCs. These receptors originate from a man between 18 and 35 years old in good health and CMV-seropositive.

The chain joins TRBV6-5 to TRBJ1-2, with D possibly TRBD1 on 5 matching bases. Germline assignment: CDR1 MNHEY and CDR2 SVGAGI. The CDR3 length is 15 residues. Trimming shortened V by 2 bases and J by 6 bases, and 16 bases separated the two germline ends. This CDR3 is CASSYRRDWGNGYTF. The DNA for the CDR3 is TGTGCCAGCAGTTACAGGAGGGACTGGGGGAATGGCTACACCTTC.

The CDR3 sequence is CAAGGTGGNRGYTF. For the CDR3, the DNA is TGTGCCGCCGGCGGGACAGGGGGGAATCGGGGCTACACCTTC. The chain is built from TRBV27 and TRBJ1-2; 11 bases agree with TRBD1. Germline assignment: CDR1 MNHEY and CDR2 SMNVEV (reference sequence). CDR3 size: 14 residues. V gave up 11 bases and J gave up 8 bases; unmatched junction bases: 13.

V and J are TRBV6-1 and TRBJ1-6, with a weak D call TRBD1 (5 bases). V was pared by 4 bases and J by 10 bases, with 20 bases between. CDR3 length: 16 residues. Germline loops: CDR1 MNHNS, CDR2 SASEGT. As DNA, the CDR3 is TGTGCCAGCAGTGTGACCCAACTTCCGGGGGGGTCACCCCTCCACTTT. It specifies CASSVTQLPGGSPLHF.

The J gene is TRBJ2-1, the V gene TRBV29-1; the D gene is possibly TRBD2 (6 bases). The CDR3 has 12 amino acids. CDR1 SQVTM and CDR2 ANQGSEA come from the germline V gene. Trimming shortened V by 4 bases and J by 10 bases, and 14 bases separated the two germline ends. The CDR3 DNA reads TGCAGCGTTGTAAGGCGGGAATGGGAGCAGTTCTTC. Protein product: CSVVRREWEQFF.